There are a few counts of the clone carrying this TCR beta chain. Its antigen is unknown. The source of the sample is a study of T cell repertoires in cytomegalovirus infection. Study-level information: Shared public TCR beta signatures pointed to both CMV infection and a matching HLA type.

General study results and limits: In two of eight donors, the top clonotype was HLA-C-restricted CMV-specific.

J was trimmed by 6 bases and V by 4 bases; bases with no gene match: 9. The CDR3 extends over 15 amino acids. The V gene's germline CDR1 is LGHNT and CDR2 FRNRAP. TCRdb passed the reads through MiXCR, listing each CDR3 protein once. The sample yields about 320,000 distinct CDR3 sequences, approximately 9.5% seen once. Sequencing input: PBMCs. This sequence joins TRBV12-5 and TRBJ2-1; TRBD2 matches 7 bases. This sequence was found in a human donor in good health (CMV status not recorded). Some clones in this sample may be carry-over from other donors' samples. CDR3 amino acids: CASGSWTRSSNEQFF. The CDR3 DNA reads as TGTGCTAGTGGTTCATGGACTAGATCTAGCAATGAGCAGTTCTTC.